This T cell receptor beta chain was profiled in a study of control samples from healthy donors and cancer patients. Sequenced by immunoSEQ multiplex PCR; TCRdb stores in-frame clones only, minus some. The table shows about 70,000 clones, with approximately 80% occurring only once. Trimming shortened V by 10 bases and J by 0 bases, and 12 bases separated the two germline ends. The CDR3 is 13 amino acids. Germline V gene lookup returns CDR1 MNHEY and CDR2 SVGAGI. The rearrangement links TRBV6-5 to TRBJ1-2; possible D gene TRBD1, 6 bases. The receptor was derived from a man aged 45-65 years in good health. Sample: blood. In DNA, the CDR3 is TGTGCCACCCGAGGGGGTGCTAACTATGGCTACACCTTC. It encodes CATRGGANYGYTF.